The rows below give T cell receptor beta chains drawn from one sample of a study of neurological immune-mediated disorders. Using its own MiXCR run on the 5' RACE reads, TCRdb lists one record per CDR3 protein. The table lists 70,000 to 90,000 distinct CDR3 sequences, 4.5% to 7.5% of them singletons. Sequencing used PBMCs. All receptors come from a woman aged 55 to 70 with multiple sclerosis. CDR3s include the opening cysteine and the closing phenylalanine or tryptophan. D genes are given only for firm matches. A row's size may be missing; if present it is once, few, many or a size class.

J: TRBJ1-1; size: many; D: -; V: TRBV14; CDR3: CASKRGRTEAFF; DNA: TGTGCCAGCAAGAGGGGGAGAACTGAAGCTTTCTTT
J: TRBJ2-5; size: many; D: -; V: TRBV10-2; CDR3: CASSEFGETQYF; DNA: TGCGCCAGCAGTGAATTCGGGGAGACCCAGTACTTC
J: TRBJ1-1; size: many; D: -; V: TRBV12-3/TRBV12-4; CDR3: CASSTFGIAFF; DNA: TGTGCCAGCTCGACGTTTGGTATAGCTTTCTTT
J: TRBJ2-3; size: many; D: TRBD1; V: TRBV20-1; CDR3: CSARTDRGVTDTQYF; DNA: TGCAGTGCTAGAACCGACAGGGGAGTCACAGATACGCAGTATTTT
J: TRBJ2-5; size: -; D: TRBD1; V: TRBV7-8; CDR3: CASSRDSGPETQYF; DNA: TGTGCCAGCAGCCGGGACAGTGGGCCAGAGACCCAGTACTTC
J: TRBJ2-3; size: many; D: -; V: TRBV2; CDR3: CASSDGPGGADTQYF; DNA: TGTGCCAGCAGTGACGGACCTGGCGGCGCAGATACGCAGTATTTT
J: TRBJ2-6; size: many; D: -; V: TRBV4-1; CDR3: CASSPLQGSAGANVLTF; DNA: TGCGCCAGCAGCCCATTACAGGGATCTGCTGGGGCCAACGTCCTGACTTTC
J: TRBJ1-2; size: many; D: -; V: TRBV5-1; CDR3: CASSPGQGYNYGYTF; DNA: TGCGCCAGCAGCCCAGGCCAAGGTTACAACTATGGCTACACCTTC
J: TRBJ1-1; size: many; D: -; V: TRBV20-1; CDR3: CSARYKTRGNTEAFF; DNA: TGCAGTGCTAGATATAAGACCCGGGGGAACACTGAAGCTTTCTTT
J: TRBJ1-2; size: many; D: -; V: TRBV7-9; CDR3: CASSGGTLYGYTF; DNA: TGTGCCAGCAGCGGAGGGACGCTCTATGGCTACACCTTC
J: TRBJ2-2; size: many; D: -; V: TRBV7-7; CDR3: CASSPTGLNTGELFF; DNA: TGTGCTAGCAGCCCGACAGGTCTGAACACCGGGGAGCTGTTTTTT
J: TRBJ1-1; size: -; D: -; V: TRBV7-7; CDR3: CASSLSRWESNTEAFF; DNA: TGTGCTAGCAGCTTATCCCGTTGGGAAAGCAACACTGAAGCTTTCTTT
J: TRBJ2-7; size: many; D: -; V: TRBV6-5; CDR3: CASSPPGGRSYEQYF; DNA: TGTGCCAGCAGCCCTCCCGGGGGTCGGTCCTACGAGCAGTACTTC
J: TRBJ2-5; size: many; D: -; V: TRBV5-1; CDR3: CASSRGDGETQYF; DNA: TGCGCCAGCAGCCGTGGGGACGGAGAGACCCAGTACTTC
J: TRBJ1-5; size: many; D: TRBD1; V: TRBV5-1; CDR3: CASSATGNQPQHF; DNA: TGCGCCAGCAGCGCGACAGGGAATCAGCCCCAGCATTTT
J: TRBJ1-5; size: many; D: -; V: TRBV10-3; CDR3: CAIRGGGSNQPQHF; DNA: TGTGCCATACGTGGCGGTGGTAGCAATCAGCCCCAGCATTTT
J: TRBJ1-2; size: many; D: TRBD1; V: TRBV2; CDR3: CASSFTGEGYGYTF; DNA: TGTGCCAGCAGTTTCACAGGGGAGGGATATGGCTACACCTTC
J: TRBJ2-7; size: many; D: -; V: TRBV5-1; CDR3: CASSLVSNYEQYF; DNA: TGCGCCAGCAGCTTGGTCAGCAACTACGAGCAGTACTTC
J: TRBJ1-1; size: -; D: -; V: TRBV5-1; CDR3: CASSLAAGLAGTEAFF; DNA: TGCGCCAGCAGCTTGGCGGCAGGTTTAGCGGGCACTGAAGCTTTCTTT
J: TRBJ2-3; size: many; D: -; V: TRBV5-6; CDR3: CASSETRIATTFTDTQYF; DNA: TGTGCCAGCAGCGAGACACGAATAGCGACTACCTTCACAGATACGCAGTATTTT
J: TRBJ2-7; size: many; D: TRBD1; V: TRBV5-1; CDR3: CASTPGQGSKYEQYF; DNA: TGCGCCAGCACCCCAGGACAGGGTAGTAAATACGAGCAGTACTTC
J: TRBJ1-2; size: many; D: -; V: TRBV12-3/TRBV12-4; CDR3: CASSLFRYGYTF; DNA: TGTGCCAGCAGTTTGTTCAGATATGGCTACACCTTC
J: TRBJ1-5; size: many; D: -; V: TRBV20-1; CDR3: CSASIEGDQPQHF; DNA: TGCAGTGCCTCAATAGAGGGGGATCAGCCCCAGCATTTT
J: TRBJ2-1; size: -; D: -; V: TRBV24-1; CDR3: CATSAKRTEGNEQFF; DNA: TGTGCCACCAGTGCAAAAAGGACAGAGGGCAATGAGCAGTTCTTC
J: TRBJ1-2; size: -; D: -; V: TRBV3-1; CDR3: CASSQDSPESYGYTF; DNA: TGTGCCAGCAGCCAAGATTCCCCGGAAAGCTATGGCTACACCTTC
J: TRBJ1-1; size: few; D: -; V: TRBV20-1; CDR3: CSARGGRMGAFF; DNA: TGCAGTGCTAGAGGGGGGCGGATGGGAGCTTTCTTT
J: TRBJ2-1; size: many; D: -; V: TRBV5-1; CDR3: CASSPIRSGYNEQFF; DNA: TGCGCCTCAAGCCCGATCAGGAGCGGATACAATGAGCAGTTCTTC
J: TRBJ2-7; size: many; D: -; V: TRBV7-9; CDR3: CASSLAQAPEQYF; DNA: TGTGCCAGCAGCTTAGCGCAAGCCCCCGAGCAGTACTTC
J: TRBJ1-4; size: -; D: -; V: TRBV6-1; CDR3: CASSDWQTNEKLFF; DNA: TGTGCCAGCAGTGACTGGCAGACTAATGAAAAACTGTTTTTT
J: TRBJ1-4; size: many; D: -; V: TRBV12-3/TRBV12-4; CDR3: CASRRPGNEKLFF; DNA: TGTGCCAGCCGTAGACCGGGGAATGAAAAACTGTTTTTT
J: TRBJ1-1; size: many; D: TRBD1; V: TRBV20-1; CDR3: CSAGQGNTEAFF; DNA: TGCAGTGCTGGACAGGGAAACACTGAAGCTTTCTTT
J: TRBJ1-1; size: -; D: -; V: TRBV14; CDR3: CASSRDGAVAESFF; DNA: TGTGCCAGCAGCCGGGACGGGGCCGTCGCTGAATCTTTCTTC
J: TRBJ1-1; size: many; D: TRBD1; V: TRBV20-1; CDR3: CSARGGTGKTEAFF; DNA: TGCAGTGCTAGGGGGGGGACAGGGAAGACTGAAGCTTTCTTT
J: TRBJ2-5; size: many; D: -; V: TRBV7-2; CDR3: CASSLELTMETQYF; DNA: TGTGCCAGCAGCTTAGAACTAACGATGGAGACCCAGTACTTC
J: TRBJ1-1; size: many; D: -; V: TRBV2; CDR3: CASIAIQGRDTEAFF; DNA: TGTGCCAGCATCGCCATCCAGGGGCGGGACACTGAAGCTTTCTTT
J: TRBJ2-5; size: -; D: TRBD2; V: TRBV5-8; CDR3: CASSLKGSLAGSGETQYF; DNA: TGTGCCAGCAGCTTGAAGGGAAGCCTAGCGGGGTCAGGGGAGACCCAGTACTTC
J: TRBJ2-3; size: many; D: -; V: TRBV3-1; CDR3: CASRGGSTDTQYF; DNA: TGTGCCAGCAGAGGGGGGAGCACAGATACGCAGTATTTT
J: TRBJ1-2; size: many; D: -; V: TRBV12-3/TRBV12-4; CDR3: CASRSGGYGYTF; DNA: TGTGCCAGTAGGTCGGGGGGCTATGGCTACACCTTC
J: TRBJ2-2; size: many; D: TRBD2; V: TRBV2; CDR3: CASSEPASGGNTGELFF; DNA: TGTGCCAGCAGTGAACCGGCTAGCGGGGGAAACACCGGGGAGCTGTTTTTT
J: TRBJ1-2; size: many; D: -; V: TRBV2; CDR3: CASSEGDGYTF; DNA: TGTGCCAGCAGTGAGGGGGATGGCTACACCTTC
J: TRBJ1-1; size: many; D: TRBD1; V: TRBV12-3/TRBV12-4; CDR3: CASRATGGGWNTEAFF; DNA: TGTGCCAGCAGGGCGACAGGGGGCGGTTGGAACACTGAAGCTTTCTTT
J: TRBJ2-5; size: many; D: -; V: TRBV5-5; CDR3: CASSSMGGRETQYF; DNA: TGTGCCAGCAGCTCGATGGGGGGTCGGGAGACCCAGTACTTC
J: TRBJ1-1; size: many; D: -; V: TRBV4-2; CDR3: CASSPGHGLNQEAFF; DNA: TGTGCCAGCAGCCCGGGACACGGGTTAAATCAGGAAGCTTTCTTT
J: TRBJ1-1; size: many; D: TRBD1; V: TRBV20-1; CDR3: CSAKTGGNTEAFF; DNA: TGCAGTGCTAAGACAGGGGGGAACACTGAAGCTTTCTTT
J: TRBJ1-3; size: many; D: TRBD1; V: TRBV5-1; CDR3: CASSGGWQPGNTIYF; DNA: TGCGCCAGCTCAGGGGGCTGGCAGCCTGGAAACACCATATATTTT
J: TRBJ1-1; size: -; D: -; V: TRBV3-1; CDR3: CASSQGGGGVGNTEAFF; DNA: TGTGCCAGCAGCCAAGGTGGGGGAGGGGTGGGCAACACTGAAGCTTTCTTT
J: TRBJ2-7; size: many; D: -; V: TRBV7-8; CDR3: CASSKSDRFYEQYF; DNA: TGTGCCAGCAGCAAAAGTGACAGGTTTTACGAGCAGTACTTC
J: TRBJ1-1; size: many; D: -; V: TRBV9; CDR3: CASTKKPPEAFF; DNA: TGTGCCAGCACCAAGAAGCCCCCCGAAGCTTTCTTT
J: TRBJ1-1; size: many; D: -; V: TRBV6-5; CDR3: CASIKLQGQLEAFF; DNA: TGTGCCAGCATCAAACTACAGGGACAACTTGAAGCTTTCTTT
J: TRBJ2-1; size: many; D: TRBD1; V: TRBV5-1; CDR3: CASSLATGGYNEQFF; DNA: TGCGCCAGCAGCTTGGCTACAGGGGGCTACAATGAGCAGTTCTTC
J: TRBJ2-6; size: many; D: -; V: TRBV7-6; CDR3: CASSLGGLSGANVLTF; DNA: TGTGCCAGCAGCTTAGGGGGACTCTCTGGGGCCAACGTCCTGACTTTC
J: TRBJ2-1; size: many; D: -; V: TRBV7-9; CDR3: CASSSTPTAWEQFF; DNA: TGTGCCAGCAGCTCCACCCCCACGGCGTGGGAGCAGTTCTTC
J: TRBJ1-4; size: few; D: -; V: TRBV27; CDR3: CASSFGGNEKLFF; DNA: TGTGCCAGCAGTTTCGGCGGGAATGAAAAACTGTTTTTT
J: TRBJ1-1; size: many; D: -; V: TRBV6-5; CDR3: CASSYSGVTEAFF; DNA: TGTGCCAGCAGTTACTCAGGGGTTACTGAAGCTTTCTTT
J: TRBJ2-5; size: many; D: TRBD2; V: TRBV9; CDR3: CASSVSSGIAQTQYF; DNA: TGTGCCAGCAGCGTGTCTAGCGGGATTGCTCAGACCCAGTACTTC
J: TRBJ1-3; size: many; D: -; V: TRBV27; CDR3: CASSSRPSGNTIYF; DNA: TGTGCCAGCAGTTCCCGGCCCTCTGGAAACACCATATATTTT
J: TRBJ2-7; size: many; D: -; V: TRBV18; CDR3: CASVNGDEQYF; DNA: TGTGCCAGCGTTAACGGGGACGAGCAGTACTTC
J: TRBJ2-5; size: many; D: TRBD1; V: TRBV27; CDR3: CASSLGTGGSETQYF; DNA: TGTGCCAGCAGTTTAGGGACAGGGGGGTCCGAGACCCAGTACTTC